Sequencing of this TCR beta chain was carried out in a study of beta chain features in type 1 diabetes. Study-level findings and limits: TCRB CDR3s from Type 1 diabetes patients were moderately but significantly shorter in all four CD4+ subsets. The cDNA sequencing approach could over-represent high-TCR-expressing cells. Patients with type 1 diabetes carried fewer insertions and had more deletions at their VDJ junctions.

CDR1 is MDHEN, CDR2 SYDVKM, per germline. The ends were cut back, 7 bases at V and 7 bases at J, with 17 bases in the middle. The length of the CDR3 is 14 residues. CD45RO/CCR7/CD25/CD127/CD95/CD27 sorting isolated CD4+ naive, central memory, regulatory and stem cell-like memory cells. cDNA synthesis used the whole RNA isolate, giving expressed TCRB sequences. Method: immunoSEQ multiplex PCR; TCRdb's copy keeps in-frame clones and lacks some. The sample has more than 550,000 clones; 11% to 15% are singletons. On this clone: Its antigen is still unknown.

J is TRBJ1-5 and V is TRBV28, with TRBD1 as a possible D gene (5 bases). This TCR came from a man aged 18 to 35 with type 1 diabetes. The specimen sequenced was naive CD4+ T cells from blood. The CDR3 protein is CASTNAGARQPQHF. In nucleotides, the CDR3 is TGTGCCAGCACGAACGCTGGGGCTCGCCAGCCCCAGCATTTT.